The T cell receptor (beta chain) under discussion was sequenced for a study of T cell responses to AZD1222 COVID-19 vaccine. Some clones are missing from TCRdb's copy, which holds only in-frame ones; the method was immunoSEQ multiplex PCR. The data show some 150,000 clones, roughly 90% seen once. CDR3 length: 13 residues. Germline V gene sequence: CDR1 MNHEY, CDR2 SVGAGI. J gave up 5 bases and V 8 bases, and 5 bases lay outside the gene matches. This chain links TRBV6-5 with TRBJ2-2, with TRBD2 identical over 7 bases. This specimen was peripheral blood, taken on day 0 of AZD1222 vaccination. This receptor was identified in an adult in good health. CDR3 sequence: CASRLGGTGELFF. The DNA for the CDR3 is TGTGCCAGCCGGCTGGGGGGGACCGGGGAGCTGTTTTTT.